Listed below are T cell receptor beta chains from one sample, sequenced in a study of T cells after yellow fever vaccination. TCRdb re-analysed the 5' RACE reads in MiXCR, keeping a single row per CDR3 protein. Of 150,000 or so distinct CDR3 sequences listed, about a tenth are singletons. Specimen: CD8+ T cells sorted from PBMCs, collected 45 days after the yellow fever booster vaccination. The receptors derive from a man younger than 30 who received the YFV17D yellow fever vaccine. The CDR3 runs from the conserved cysteine through the conserved F or W. Fields, in order: clone size, V gene, J gene, D gene, CDR3 protein, CDR3 DNA. D genes are given only for firm matches. Expanded clones are given a class, and other clones once, few, many or no size at all.

>few|TRBV7-9|TRBJ2-1|NA
CASRTTFSYNEQFF
TGTGCCAGCAGAACGACCTTCTCCTACAATGAGCAGTTCTTC
>many|TRBV12-3/TRBV12-4|TRBJ2-2|NA
CATPRSNTGELFF
TGTGCCACCCCGCGGTCGAACACCGGGGAGCTGTTTTTT
>few|TRBV7-2|TRBJ2-2|TRBD2
CASSSPGGGHTGELFF
TGTGCCAGCAGCTCCCCCGGGGGGGGGCACACCGGGGAGCTGTTTTTT
>many|TRBV7-2|TRBJ1-2|NA
CASSLLGDLYTF
TGTGCCAGCAGCTTACTGGGGGACCTCTACACCTTC
>NA|TRBV6-5|TRBJ2-7|TRBD1
CASSYQDRGFYEQYF
TGTGCCAGCAGTTACCAAGACAGGGGGTTCTACGAGCAGTACTTC
>few|TRBV3-1|TRBJ2-7|TRBD1
CASSQGLYRGIFYEQYF
TGTGCCAGCAGCCAAGGTCTGTACAGGGGGATTTTCTACGAGCAGTACTTC
>few|TRBV12-3/TRBV12-4|TRBJ2-3|TRBD2
CASSPTLAGVTDTQYF
TGTGCCAGCAGTCCAACTCTAGCGGGGGTCACAGATACGCAGTATTTT
>many|TRBV3-1|TRBJ2-3|TRBD1
CASSQEWGTGPDTQYF
TGTGCCAGCAGCCAAGAATGGGGGACAGGACCAGATACGCAGTATTTT
>NA|TRBV19|TRBJ2-2|NA
CASSTILLGANTGELFF
TGTGCCAGTAGTACTATCTTACTGGGCGCGAACACCGGGGAGCTGTTTTTT
>NA|TRBV7-2|TRBJ2-3|NA
CASRSMGTDTQYF
TGTGCCAGCAGGAGCATGGGGACAGATACGCAGTATTTT
>few|TRBV7-9|TRBJ2-1|NA
CASSPFGQSSYNEQFF
TGTGCCAGCAGCCCTTTCGGACAGAGCTCCTACAATGAGCAGTTCTTC
>few|TRBV6-2/TRBV6-3|TRBJ2-5|NA
CASIGSYETQYF
TGTGCCAGCATCGGTTCCTATGAGACCCAGTACTTC
>many|TRBV7-2|TRBJ2-7|NA
CASSLEVGWGNEQYF
TGTGCCAGCAGCTTAGAAGTAGGTTGGGGAAACGAGCAGTACTTC
>many|TRBV5-4|TRBJ2-5|TRBD2
CASSRTRQETQYF
TGTGCCAGCAGCCGGACTAGACAAGAGACCCAGTACTTC
>few|TRBV4-2|TRBJ2-3|TRBD2
CASSQDPSGGAFETDTQYF
TGTGCCAGCAGCCAAGATCCTAGCGGGGGGGCCTTTGAGACAGATACGCAGTATTTT
>NA|TRBV5-6|TRBJ2-7|NA
CASSSLTSYEQYF
TGTGCCAGCAGCTCTTTGACTAGTTACGAGCAGTACTTC
>few|TRBV5-6|TRBJ2-5|TRBD1
CASSPTQGVRWETQYF
TGTGCCAGCAGCCCGACTCAGGGGGTTCGTTGGGAGACCCAGTACTTC
>few|TRBV6-4|TRBJ1-2|TRBD1
CASTTGGGNYGYTF
TGTGCCAGCACTACAGGGGGCGGCAACTATGGCTACACCTTC
>NA|TRBV4-1|TRBJ2-1|NA
CASSTEGHNEQFF
TGCGCCAGCAGCACCGAGGGACACAATGAGCAGTTCTTC
>many|TRBV7-9|TRBJ1-6|NA
CASSFLPVNSPLHF
TGTGCCAGCAGCTTTCTTCCCGTAAATTCACCCCTCCACTTT
>many|TRBV7-2|TRBJ2-1|NA
CASSRDGNNEQFF
TGTGCCAGCAGCCGGGACGGAAACAATGAGCAGTTCTTC
>NA|TRBV4-1|TRBJ2-3|TRBD2
CASSQAETSSIDTQYF
TGCGCCAGCAGCCAAGCCGAGACTAGCAGTATAGATACGCAGTATTTT
>NA|TRBV2|TRBJ1-6|NA
CASLEGAYNSPLHF
TGTGCCAGTCTTGAGGGGGCCTATAATTCACCCCTCCACTTT
>NA|TRBV7-8|TRBJ1-5|NA
CASSFNRDQEPQHF
TGTGCCAGCAGCTTTAACAGGGATCAGGAGCCCCAGCATTTT
>many|TRBV11-2|TRBJ2-1|TRBD2
CASNNRLAGGRNEQFF
TGTGCCAGCAACAACCGGCTAGCGGGGGGGCGGAATGAGCAGTTCTTC
>few|TRBV6-1|TRBJ1-5|NA
CASSERGGSGRANQPQHF
TGTGCCAGCAGTGAAAGGGGGGGTAGTGGCAGGGCCAATCAGCCCCAGCATTTT
>NA|TRBV21-1|TRBJ1-2|NA
CASSTFGQPTNYGYTF
TGTGCCAGCAGCACCTTCGGACAGCCGACTAACTATGGCTACACCTTC
>few|TRBV7-9|TRBJ1-4|NA
CASSLAPGWKLFF
TGTGCCAGCAGCTTAGCTCCTGGGTGGAAACTGTTTTTT
>few|TRBV6-4|TRBJ2-1|TRBD2
CASSDSTSGGVPYNEQFF
TGTGCCAGCAGTGACTCTACTAGCGGGGGGGTACCCTACAATGAGCAGTTCTTC